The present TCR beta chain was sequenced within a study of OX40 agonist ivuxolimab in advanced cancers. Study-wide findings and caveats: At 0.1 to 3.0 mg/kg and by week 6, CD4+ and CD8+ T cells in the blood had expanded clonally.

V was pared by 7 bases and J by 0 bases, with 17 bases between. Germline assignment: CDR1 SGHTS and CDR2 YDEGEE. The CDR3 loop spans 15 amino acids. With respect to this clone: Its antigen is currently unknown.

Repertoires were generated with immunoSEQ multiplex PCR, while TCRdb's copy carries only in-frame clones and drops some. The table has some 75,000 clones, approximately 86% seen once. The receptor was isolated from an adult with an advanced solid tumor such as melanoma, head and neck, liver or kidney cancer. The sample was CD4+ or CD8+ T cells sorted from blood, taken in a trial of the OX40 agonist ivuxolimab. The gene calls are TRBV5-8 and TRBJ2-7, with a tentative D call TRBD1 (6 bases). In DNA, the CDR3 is TGTGCCAGCGAGCCCCTAACAGGGACCTCCTACGAGCAGTACTTC. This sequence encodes CASEPLTGTSYEQYF.